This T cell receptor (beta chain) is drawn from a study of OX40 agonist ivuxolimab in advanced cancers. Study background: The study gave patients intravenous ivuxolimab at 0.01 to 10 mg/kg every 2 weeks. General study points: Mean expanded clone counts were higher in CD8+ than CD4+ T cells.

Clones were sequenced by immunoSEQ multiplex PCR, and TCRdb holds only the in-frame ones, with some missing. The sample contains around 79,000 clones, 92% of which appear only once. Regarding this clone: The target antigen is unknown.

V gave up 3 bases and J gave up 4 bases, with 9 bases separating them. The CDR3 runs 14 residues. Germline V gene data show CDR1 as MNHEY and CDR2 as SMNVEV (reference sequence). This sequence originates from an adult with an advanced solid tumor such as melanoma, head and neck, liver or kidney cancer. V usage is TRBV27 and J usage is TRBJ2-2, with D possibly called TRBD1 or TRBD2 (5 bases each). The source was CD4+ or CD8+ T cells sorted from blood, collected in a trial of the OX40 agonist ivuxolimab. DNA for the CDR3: TGTGCCAGCAGTTTCGGGGCCTTCACCGGGGAGCTGTTTTTT. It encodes CASSFGAFTGELFF.